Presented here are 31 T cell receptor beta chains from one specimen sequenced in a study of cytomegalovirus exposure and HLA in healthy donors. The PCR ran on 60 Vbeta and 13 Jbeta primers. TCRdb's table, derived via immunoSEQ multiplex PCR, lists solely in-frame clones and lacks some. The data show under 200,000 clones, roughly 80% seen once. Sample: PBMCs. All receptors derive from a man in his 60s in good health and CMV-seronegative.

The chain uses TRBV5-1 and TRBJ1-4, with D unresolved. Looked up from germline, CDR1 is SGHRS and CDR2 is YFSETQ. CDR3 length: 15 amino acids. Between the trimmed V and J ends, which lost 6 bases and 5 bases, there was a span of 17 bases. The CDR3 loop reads CASKVGLRRNEKLFF. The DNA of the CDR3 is TGCGCCAGCAAGGTCGGTCTCAGGCGAAATGAAAAACTGTTTTTT.

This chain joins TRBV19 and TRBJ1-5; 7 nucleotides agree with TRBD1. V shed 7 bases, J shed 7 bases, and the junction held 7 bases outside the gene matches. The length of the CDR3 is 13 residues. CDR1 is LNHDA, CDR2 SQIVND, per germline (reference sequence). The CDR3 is CASKGGSGQPQHF. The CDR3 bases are TGTGCCAGTAAAGGGGGCTCGGGACAGCCCCAGCATTTT.

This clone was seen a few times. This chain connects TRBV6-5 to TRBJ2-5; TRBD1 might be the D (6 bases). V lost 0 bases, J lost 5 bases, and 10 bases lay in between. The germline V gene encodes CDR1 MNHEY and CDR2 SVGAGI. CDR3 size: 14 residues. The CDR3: CASSYSDRTETQYF. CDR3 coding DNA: TGTGCCAGCAGTTACTCAGACAGGACCGAGACCCAGTACTTC.

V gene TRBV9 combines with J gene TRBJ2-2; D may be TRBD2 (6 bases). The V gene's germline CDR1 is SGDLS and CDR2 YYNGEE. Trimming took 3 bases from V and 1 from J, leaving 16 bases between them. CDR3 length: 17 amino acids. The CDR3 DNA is TGTGCCAGCAGCGGCGGAGGGCAGCGGGTGAACACCGGGGAGCTGTTTTTT. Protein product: CASSGGGQRVNTGELFF.

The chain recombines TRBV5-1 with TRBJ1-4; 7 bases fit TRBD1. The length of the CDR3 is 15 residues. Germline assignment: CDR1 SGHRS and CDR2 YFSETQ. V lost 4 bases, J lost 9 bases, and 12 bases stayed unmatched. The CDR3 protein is CASSRETGPGQKLFF. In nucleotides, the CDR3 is TGCGCCAGCAGCCGGGAGACAGGGCCTGGACAAAAACTGTTTTTT.

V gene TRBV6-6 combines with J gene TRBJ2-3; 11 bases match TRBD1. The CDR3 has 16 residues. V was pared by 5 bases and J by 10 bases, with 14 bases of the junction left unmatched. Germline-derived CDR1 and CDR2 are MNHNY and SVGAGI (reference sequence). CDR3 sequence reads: CASSPPGQGVTSAQYF. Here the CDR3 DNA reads TGTGCCAGCAGTCCGCCGGGACAGGGGGTTACCAGCGCGCAGTATTTT.

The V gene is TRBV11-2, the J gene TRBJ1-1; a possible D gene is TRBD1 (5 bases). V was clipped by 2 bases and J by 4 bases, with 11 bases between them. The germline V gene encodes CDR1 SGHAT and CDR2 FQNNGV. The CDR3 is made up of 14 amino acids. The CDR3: CASSLKGGATEAFF. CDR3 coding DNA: TGTGCCAGCAGCTTAAAGGGAGGGGCCACTGAAGCTTTCTTT. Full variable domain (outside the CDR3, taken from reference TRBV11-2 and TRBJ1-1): EAGVAQSPRYKIIEKRQSVAFWCNPISGHATLYWYQQILGQGPKLLIQFQNNGVVDDSQLPKDRFSAERLKGVDSTLKIQPAKLEDSAVYLCASSLKGGATEAFFGQGTRLTVV.

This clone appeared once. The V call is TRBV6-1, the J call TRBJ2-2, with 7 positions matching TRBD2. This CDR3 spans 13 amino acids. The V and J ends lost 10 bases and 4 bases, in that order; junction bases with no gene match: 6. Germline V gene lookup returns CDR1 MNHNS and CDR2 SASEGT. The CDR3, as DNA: TGTGCCACGTCGCGGGAGTTCACCGGGGAGCTGTTTTTT. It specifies CATSREFTGELFF.

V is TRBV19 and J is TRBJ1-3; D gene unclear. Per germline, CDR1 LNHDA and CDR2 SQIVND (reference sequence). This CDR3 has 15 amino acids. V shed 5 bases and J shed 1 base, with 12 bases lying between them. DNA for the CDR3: TGTGCCAGTAGTCCCCTCGGTCGTTCTGGAAACACCATATATTTT. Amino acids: CASSPLGRSGNTIYF.

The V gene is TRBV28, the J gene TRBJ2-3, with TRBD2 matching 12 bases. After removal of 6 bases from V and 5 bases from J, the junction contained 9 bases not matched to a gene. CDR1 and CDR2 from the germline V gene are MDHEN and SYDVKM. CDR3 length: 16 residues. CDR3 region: CASSRRLAGAVDTQYF. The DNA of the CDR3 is TGTGCCAGCAGCCGAAGACTAGCGGGAGCGGTAGATACGCAGTATTTT. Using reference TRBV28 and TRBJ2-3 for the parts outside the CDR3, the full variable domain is DVKVTQSSRYLVKRTGEKVFLECVQDMDHENMFWYRQDPGLGLRLIYFSYDVKMKEKGDIPEGYSVSREKKERFSLILESASTNQTSMYLCASSRRLAGAVDTQYFGPGTRLTVL.

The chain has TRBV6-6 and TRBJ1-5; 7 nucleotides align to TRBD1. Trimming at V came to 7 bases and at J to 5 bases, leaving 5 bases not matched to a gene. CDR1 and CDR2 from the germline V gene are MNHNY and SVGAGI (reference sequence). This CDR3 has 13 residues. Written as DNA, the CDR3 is TGTGCCAGCATCGACAGGGACGATCAGCCCCAGCATTTT. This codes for CASIDRDDQPQHF.

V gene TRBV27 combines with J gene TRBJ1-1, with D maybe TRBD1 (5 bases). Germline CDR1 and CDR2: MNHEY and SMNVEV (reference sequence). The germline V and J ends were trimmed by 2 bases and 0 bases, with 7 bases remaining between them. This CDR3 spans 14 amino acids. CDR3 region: CASSLGGMNTEAFF. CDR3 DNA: TGTGCCAGCAGTTTAGGGGGGATGAACACTGAAGCTTTCTTT.

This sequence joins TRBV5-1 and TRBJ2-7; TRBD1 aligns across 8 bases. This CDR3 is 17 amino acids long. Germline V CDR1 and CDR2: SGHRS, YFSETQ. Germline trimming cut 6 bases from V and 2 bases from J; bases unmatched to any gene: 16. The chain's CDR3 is CASNHSKTGTGPYEQYF. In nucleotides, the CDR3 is TGCGCCAGCAACCATTCTAAAACCGGGACAGGACCCTACGAGCAGTACTTC.

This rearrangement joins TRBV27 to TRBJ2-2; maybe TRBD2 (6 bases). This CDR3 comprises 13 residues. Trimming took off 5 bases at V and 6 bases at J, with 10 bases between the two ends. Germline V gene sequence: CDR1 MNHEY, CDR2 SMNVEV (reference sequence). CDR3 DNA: TGTGCCAGCAGTCTGGGGGGTCCCGGGGAGCTGTTTTTT. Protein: CASSLGGPGELFF.

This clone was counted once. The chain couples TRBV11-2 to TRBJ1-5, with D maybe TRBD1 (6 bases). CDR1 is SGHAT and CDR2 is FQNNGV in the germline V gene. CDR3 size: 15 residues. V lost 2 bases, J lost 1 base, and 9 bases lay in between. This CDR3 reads CASSLSTGSNQPQHF. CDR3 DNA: TGTGCCAGCAGCTTATCTACAGGGAGCAATCAGCCCCAGCATTTT.

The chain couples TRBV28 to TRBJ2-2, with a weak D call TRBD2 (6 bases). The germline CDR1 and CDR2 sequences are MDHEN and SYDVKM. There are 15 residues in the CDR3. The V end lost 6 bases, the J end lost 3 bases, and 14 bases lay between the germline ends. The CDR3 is CASSGGSGDTGELFF. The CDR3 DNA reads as TGTGCCAGCAGCGGGGGATCAGGTGACACCGGGGAGCTGTTTTTT.

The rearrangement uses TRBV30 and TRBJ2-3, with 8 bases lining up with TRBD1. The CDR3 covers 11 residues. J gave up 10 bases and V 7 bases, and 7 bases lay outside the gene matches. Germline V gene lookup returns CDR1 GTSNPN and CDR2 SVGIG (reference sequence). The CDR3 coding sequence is TGTGCCTCGAACACAGGGGGTTCGCAGTATTTT. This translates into CASNTGGSQYF.

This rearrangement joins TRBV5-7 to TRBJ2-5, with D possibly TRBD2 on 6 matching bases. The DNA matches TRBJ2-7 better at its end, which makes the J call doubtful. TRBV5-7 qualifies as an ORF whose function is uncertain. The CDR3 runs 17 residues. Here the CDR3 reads CASSLRLVLFNFDEQYF. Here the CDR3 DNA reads TGTGCCAGCAGCTTGAGACTAGTTCTATTCAATTTCGACGAGCAGTACTTC.

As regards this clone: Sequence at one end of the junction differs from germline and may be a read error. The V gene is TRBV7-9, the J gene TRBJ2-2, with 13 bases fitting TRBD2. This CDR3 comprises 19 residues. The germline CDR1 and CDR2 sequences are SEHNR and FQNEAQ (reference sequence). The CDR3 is CSSSLPRGLAGANTGELFF. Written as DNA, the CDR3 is TGTTCCAGCAGCTTACCAAGAGGACTAGCGGGAGCGAACACCGGGGAGCTGTTTTTT.

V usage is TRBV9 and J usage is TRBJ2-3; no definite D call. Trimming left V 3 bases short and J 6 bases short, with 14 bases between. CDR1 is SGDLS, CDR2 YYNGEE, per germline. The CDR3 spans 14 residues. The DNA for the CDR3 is TGTGCCAGCAGCGCGAGCCCCTTGAGGGATACGCAGTATTTT. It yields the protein CASSASPLRDTQYF.

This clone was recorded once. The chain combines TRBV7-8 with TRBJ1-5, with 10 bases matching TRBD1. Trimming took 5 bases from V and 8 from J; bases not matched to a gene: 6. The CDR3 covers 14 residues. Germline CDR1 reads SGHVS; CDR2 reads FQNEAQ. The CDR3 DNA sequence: TGTGCCAGCAGCCGGACAGGGGGGTTGGAGCCCCAGCATTTT. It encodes CASSRTGGLEPQHF.

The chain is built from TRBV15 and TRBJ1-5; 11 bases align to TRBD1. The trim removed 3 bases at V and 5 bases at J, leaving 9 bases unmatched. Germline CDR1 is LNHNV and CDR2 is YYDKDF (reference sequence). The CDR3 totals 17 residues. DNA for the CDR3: TGTGCCACCAGCAGGGGAACGGGACAGGGGGGATATCAGCCCCAGCATTTT. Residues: CATSRGTGQGGYQPQHF.

CDR3 nucleotide sequence: TGTGCCAGCAGCCCCAGGGGCGTGGGAGGCTACACCTTC. It encodes CASSPRGVGGYTF. The V gene is TRBV11-2, the J gene TRBJ1-2, with TRBD1 as a possible D gene (6 bases). Germline CDR1 SGHAT, CDR2 FQNNGV. Between the trimmed V and J ends, which lost 5 bases and 8 bases, there was a span of 15 bases. The CDR3 spans 13 residues.

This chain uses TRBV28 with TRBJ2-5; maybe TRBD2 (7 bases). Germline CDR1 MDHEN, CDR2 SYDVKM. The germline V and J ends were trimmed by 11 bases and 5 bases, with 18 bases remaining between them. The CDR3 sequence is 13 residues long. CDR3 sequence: CASRGGRRETQYF. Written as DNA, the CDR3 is TGTGCCTCCAGGGGCGGGAGACGTGAGACCCAGTACTTC. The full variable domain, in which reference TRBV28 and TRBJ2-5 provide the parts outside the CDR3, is DVKVTQSSRYLVKRTGEKVFLECVQDMDHENMFWYRQDPGLGLRLIYFSYDVKMKEKGDIPEGYSVSREKKERFSLILESASTNQTSMYLCASRGGRRETQYFGPGTRLLVL.

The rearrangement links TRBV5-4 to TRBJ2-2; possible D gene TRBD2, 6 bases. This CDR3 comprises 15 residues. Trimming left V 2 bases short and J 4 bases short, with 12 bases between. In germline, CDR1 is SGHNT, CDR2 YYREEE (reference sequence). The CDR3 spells CASSFGGVGTGELFF. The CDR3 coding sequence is TGTGCCAGCAGCTTCGGCGGGGTGGGCACCGGGGAGCTGTTTTTT.

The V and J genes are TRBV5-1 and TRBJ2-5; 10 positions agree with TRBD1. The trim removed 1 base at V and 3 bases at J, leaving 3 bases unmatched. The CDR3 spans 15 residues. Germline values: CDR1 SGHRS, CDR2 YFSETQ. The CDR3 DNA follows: TGCGCCAGCAGCTTGTTCGGGACAGGGGAAGAGACCCAGTACTTC. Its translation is CASSLFGTGEETQYF. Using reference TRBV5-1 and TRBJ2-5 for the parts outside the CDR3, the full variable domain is KAGVTQTPRYLIKTRGQQVTLSCSPISGHRSVSWYQQTPGQGLQFLFEYFSETQRNKGNFPGRFSGRQFSNSRSEMNVSTLELGDSALYLCASSLFGTGEETQYFGPGTRLLVL.

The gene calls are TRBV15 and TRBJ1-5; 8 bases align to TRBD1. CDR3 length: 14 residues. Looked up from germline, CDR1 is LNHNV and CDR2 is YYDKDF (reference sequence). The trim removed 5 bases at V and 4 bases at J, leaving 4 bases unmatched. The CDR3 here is CATSRQGANQPQHF. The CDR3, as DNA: TGTGCCACCAGCCGCCAGGGGGCGAATCAGCCCCAGCATTTT.

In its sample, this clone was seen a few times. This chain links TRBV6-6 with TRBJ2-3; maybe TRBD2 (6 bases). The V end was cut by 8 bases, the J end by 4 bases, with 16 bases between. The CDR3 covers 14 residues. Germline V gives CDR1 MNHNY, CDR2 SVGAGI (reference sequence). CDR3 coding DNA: TGTGCCAGCCGAAACTGGGGGGACGCAGATACGCAGTATTTT. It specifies CASRNWGDADTQYF.

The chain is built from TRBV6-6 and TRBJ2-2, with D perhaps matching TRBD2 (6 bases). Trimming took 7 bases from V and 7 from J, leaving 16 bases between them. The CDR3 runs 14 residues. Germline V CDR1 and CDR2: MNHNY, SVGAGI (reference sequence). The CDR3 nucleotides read TGTGCCAGCATCCCGGGGCTAGCGCTCGGGGAGCTGTTTTTT. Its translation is CASIPGLALGELFF.

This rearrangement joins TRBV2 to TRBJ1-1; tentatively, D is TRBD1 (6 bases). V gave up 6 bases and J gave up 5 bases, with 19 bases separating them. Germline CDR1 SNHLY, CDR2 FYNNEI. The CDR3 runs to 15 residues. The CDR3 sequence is CASSPHQGQGTEAFF. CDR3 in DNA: TGTGCCAGCAGCCCACACCAGGGGCAGGGAACTGAAGCTTTCTTT. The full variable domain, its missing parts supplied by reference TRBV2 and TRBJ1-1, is EPEVTQTPSHQVTQMGQEVILRCVPISNHLYFYWYRQILGQKVEFLVSFYNNEISEKSEIFDDQFSVERPDGSNFTLKIRSTKLEDSAMYFCASSPHQGQGTEAFFGQGTRLTVV.

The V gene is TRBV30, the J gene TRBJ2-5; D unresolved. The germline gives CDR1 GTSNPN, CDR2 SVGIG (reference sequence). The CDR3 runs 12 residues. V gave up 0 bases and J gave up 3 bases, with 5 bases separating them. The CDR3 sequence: CAWSVTEETQYF. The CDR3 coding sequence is TGTGCCTGGAGTGTAACGGAAGAGACCCAGTACTTC.